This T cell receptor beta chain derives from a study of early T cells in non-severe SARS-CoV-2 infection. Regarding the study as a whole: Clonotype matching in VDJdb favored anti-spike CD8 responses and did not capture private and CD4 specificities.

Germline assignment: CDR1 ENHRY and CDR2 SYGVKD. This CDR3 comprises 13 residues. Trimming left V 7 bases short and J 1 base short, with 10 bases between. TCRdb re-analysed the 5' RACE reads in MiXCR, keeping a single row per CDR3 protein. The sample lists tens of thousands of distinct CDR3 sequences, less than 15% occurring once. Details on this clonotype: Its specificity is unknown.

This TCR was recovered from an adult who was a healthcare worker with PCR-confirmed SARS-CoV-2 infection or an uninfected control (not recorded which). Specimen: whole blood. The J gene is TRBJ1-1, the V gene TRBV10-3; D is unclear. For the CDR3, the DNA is TGTGCCATCAAAGAATCGGGGAACACTGAAGCTTTCTTT. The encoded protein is CAIKESGNTEAFF.